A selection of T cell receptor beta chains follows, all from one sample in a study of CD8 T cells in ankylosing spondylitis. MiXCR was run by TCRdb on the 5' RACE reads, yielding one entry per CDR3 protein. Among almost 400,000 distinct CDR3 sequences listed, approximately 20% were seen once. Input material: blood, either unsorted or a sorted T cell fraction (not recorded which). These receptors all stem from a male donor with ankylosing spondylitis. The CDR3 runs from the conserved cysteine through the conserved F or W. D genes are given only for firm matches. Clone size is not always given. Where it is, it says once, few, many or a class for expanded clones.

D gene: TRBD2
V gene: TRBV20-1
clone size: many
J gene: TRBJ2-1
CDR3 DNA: TGCAGTGCTAGAGGTGGACTAGCGGGCTACAATGAGCAGTTCTTC
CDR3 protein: CSARGGLAGYNEQFF

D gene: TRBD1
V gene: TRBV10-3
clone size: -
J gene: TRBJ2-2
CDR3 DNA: TGTGCCATCAGTGAGGGGACAGGGATCACCGGGGAGCTGTTTTTT
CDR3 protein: CAISEGTGITGELFF

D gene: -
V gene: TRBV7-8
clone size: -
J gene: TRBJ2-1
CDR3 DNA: TGTGCCAGCAGCCCCCAGGAGTCTAGCTCCTACAATGAGCAGTTCTTC
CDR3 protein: CASSPQESSSYNEQFF

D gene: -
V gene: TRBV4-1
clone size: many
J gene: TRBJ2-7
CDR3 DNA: TGCGCCAGCAGCCATGGGACACGTTCCTACGAGCAGTACTTC
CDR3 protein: CASSHGTRSYEQYF

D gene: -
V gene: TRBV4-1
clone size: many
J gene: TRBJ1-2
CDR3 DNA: TGCGCCAGCAGCCAAGAAGGAGGGGTCAGCTATGGCTACACCTTC
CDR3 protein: CASSQEGGVSYGYTF

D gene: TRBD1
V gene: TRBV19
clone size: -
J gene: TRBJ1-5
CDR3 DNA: TGTGCCAGTAGCCAAACAGGACAGGGGTCTCAGCCCCAGCATTTT
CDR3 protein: CASSQTGQGSQPQHF

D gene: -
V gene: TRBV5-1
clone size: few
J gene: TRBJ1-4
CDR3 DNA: TGCGCCAGCAGCCAGGGACGGCCTAATGAAAAACTGTTTTTT
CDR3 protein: CASSQGRPNEKLFF

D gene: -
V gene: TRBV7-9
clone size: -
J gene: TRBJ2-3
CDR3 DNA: TGTGCCAGCAGTTCCACCTCAGATACGCAGTATTTT
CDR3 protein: CASSSTSDTQYF

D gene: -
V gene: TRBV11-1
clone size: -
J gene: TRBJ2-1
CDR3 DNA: TGTGCCAGCAGCCGCCCGGGCCCCAAGGGGCAGTTCTTC
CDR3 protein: CASSRPGPKGQFF

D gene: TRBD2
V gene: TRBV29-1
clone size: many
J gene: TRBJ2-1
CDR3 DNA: TGCAGCGTTATGAGCGGGAGGGTCGACAATGAGCAGTTCTTC
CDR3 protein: CSVMSGRVDNEQFF

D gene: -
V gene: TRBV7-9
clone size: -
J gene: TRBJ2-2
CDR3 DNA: TGTGCCAGCAGCTCACCCTTGAGCGACGCGAACACCGGGGAGCTGTTTTTT
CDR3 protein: CASSSPLSDANTGELFF

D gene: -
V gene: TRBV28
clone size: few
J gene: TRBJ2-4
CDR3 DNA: TGTGCCAGCACCTTCACAGGGATAGGAAAAAACATTCAGTACTTC
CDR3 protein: CASTFTGIGKNIQYF

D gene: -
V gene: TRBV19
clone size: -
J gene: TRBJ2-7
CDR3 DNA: TGTGCCAGTAGTATTGGGGTGGGGCCGATGTCCTACGAGCAGTACTTC
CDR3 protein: CASSIGVGPMSYEQYF

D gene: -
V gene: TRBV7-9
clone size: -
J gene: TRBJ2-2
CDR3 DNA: TGTGCCAGCAGCTTAGAGTTACCCGGGGAGCTGTTTTTT
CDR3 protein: CASSLELPGELFF

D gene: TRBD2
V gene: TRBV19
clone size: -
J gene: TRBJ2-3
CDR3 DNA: TGTGCCAGTAGTATGGGACTAGCGCCAAATACGCAGTATTTT
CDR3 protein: CASSMGLAPNTQYF

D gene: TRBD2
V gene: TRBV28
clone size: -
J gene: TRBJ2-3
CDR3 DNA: TGTGCCAGCAGTTCTGCGGGAGTGACAGATACGCAGTATTTT
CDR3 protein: CASSSAGVTDTQYF

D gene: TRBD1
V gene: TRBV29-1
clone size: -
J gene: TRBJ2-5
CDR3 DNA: TGCAGCGTAGTGACAGGGCGAGTGGGGTACCCGGAGACCCAGTACTTC
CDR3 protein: CSVVTGRVGYPETQYF

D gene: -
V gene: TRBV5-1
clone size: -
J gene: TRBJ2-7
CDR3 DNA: TGCGCCAGCAGGGGGCTTTACGAGCAGTACTTC
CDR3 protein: CASRGLYEQYF

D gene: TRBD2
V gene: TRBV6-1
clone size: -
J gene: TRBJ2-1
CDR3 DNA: TGTGCCAGCACCCACCCGGGAGGATTTGACAATGAGCAGTTCTTC
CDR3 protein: CASTHPGGFDNEQFF

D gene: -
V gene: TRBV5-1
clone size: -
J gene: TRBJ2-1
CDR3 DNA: TGCGCCAGCAGCTTGGTCAGGGACACTGAGCAGTTCTTC
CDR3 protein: CASSLVRDTEQFF

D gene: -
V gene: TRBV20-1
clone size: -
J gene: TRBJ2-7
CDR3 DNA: TGCAGTGCTAGGCCGCCCGGCTCGAGCTCCTACGAGCAGTACTTC
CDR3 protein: CSARPPGSSSYEQYF

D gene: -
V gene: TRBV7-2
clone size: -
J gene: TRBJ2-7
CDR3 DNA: TGTGCCAGCAGCCTCCCTGGACTATCCGACTACGAGCAGTACTTC
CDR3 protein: CASSLPGLSDYEQYF

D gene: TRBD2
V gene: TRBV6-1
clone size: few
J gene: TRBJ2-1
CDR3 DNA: TGTGCCAGCAAGAAAAGGACTAGCGGTTATAATGAGCAGTTCTTC
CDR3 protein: CASKKRTSGYNEQFF

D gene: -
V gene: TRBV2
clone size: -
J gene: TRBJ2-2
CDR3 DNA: TGTGCCAGCATTTGGGCACAAAACACCGGGGAGCTGTTTTTT
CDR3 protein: CASIWAQNTGELFF

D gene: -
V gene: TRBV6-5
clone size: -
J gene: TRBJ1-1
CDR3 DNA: TGTGCCAGCAGTTACTCGAGGGAGAACACTGAAGCTTTCTTT
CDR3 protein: CASSYSRENTEAFF

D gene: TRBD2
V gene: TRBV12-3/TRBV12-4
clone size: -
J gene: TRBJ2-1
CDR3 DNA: TGTGCCAGCATTCCCGGGACTAGCGGGAGAAAACGGTTGGGTAATGAGCAGTTCTTC
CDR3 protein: CASIPGTSGRKRLGNEQFF

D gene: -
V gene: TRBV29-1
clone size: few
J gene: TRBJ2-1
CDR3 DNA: TGCAGCGAGTCCAGGGGCACGAATGAGCAGTTCTTC
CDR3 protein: CSESRGTNEQFF

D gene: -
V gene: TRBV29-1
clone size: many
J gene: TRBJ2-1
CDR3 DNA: TGCAGCGTTGGGGGGTCCGGTGAGCAGTTCTTC
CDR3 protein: CSVGGSGEQFF

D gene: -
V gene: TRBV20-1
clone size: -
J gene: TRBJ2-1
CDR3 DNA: TGCAGTGGCCAGGCCCAGGATGAGCAGTTCTTC
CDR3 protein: CSGQAQDEQFF

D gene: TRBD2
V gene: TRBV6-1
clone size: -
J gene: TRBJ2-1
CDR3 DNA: TGTGCCAGCAGTACGCTAGCGGGAACTTACAATGAGCAGTTCTTC
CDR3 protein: CASSTLAGTYNEQFF

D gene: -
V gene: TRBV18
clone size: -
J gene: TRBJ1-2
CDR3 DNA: TGTGCCAGCTCACCAGCGGACAGAAACTATGGCTACACCTTC
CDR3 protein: CASSPADRNYGYTF

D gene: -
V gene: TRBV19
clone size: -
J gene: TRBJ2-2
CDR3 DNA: TGTGCCAGTAGTATGAGTGGCCTACTAGGGGTGACCGGGGAGCTGTTTTTT
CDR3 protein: CASSMSGLLGVTGELFF

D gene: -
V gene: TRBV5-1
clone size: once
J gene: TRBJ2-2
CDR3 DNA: TGCGCCAGCAGAAAACAAGACACCGGGGAGCTGTTTTTT
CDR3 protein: CASRKQDTGELFF

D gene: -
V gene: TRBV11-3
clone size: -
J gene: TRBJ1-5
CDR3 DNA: TGTGCCAGCAGCCAAAGACAGAGTTACACAGATACGCAGCATTTT
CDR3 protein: CASSQRQSYTDTQHF

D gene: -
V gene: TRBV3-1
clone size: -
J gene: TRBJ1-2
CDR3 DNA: TGTGCCAGCAGCCAAGGAGGGGCGGTCTATGGCTACACCTTC
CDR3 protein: CASSQGGAVYGYTF

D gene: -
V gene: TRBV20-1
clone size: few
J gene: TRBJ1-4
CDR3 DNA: TGCAGTGCTAGTGTTCGGGCTTATAATGAAAAACTGTTTTTT
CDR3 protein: CSASVRAYNEKLFF

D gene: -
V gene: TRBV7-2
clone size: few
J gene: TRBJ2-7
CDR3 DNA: TGTGCCAGCAGCGAAAGGAGGGTTACCTACGAGCAGTACTTC
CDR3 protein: CASSERRVTYEQYF

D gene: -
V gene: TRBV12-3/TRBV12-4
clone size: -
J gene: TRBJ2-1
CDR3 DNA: TGTGCCAGCAGTCCAGGGTTGGGATTCTCCTACAATGAGCAGTTCTTC
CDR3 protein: CASSPGLGFSYNEQFF

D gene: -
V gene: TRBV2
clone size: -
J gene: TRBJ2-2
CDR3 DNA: TGTGCCAGCAGTGTGCACACCGGGGAGCTGTTTTTT
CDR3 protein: CASSVHTGELFF

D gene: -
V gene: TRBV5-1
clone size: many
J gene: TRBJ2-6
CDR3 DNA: TGCGCCAGCAGCTTCGGTGGACTTAGCTCTGGGGCCAACGTCCTGACTTTC
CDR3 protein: CASSFGGLSSGANVLTF

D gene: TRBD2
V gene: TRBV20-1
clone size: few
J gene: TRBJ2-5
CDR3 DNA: TGCAGTGCTACCTTAGGGACTAGCGCCCAAGAGACCCAGTACTTC
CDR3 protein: CSATLGTSAQETQYF

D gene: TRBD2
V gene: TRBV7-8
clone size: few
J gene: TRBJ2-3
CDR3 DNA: TGTGCCAGCAGCTTAGGGACTAGCGGGGTTAGAGATACGCAGTATTTT
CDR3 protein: CASSLGTSGVRDTQYF

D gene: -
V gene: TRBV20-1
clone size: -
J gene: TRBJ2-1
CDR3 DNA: TGCAGTGCTAGAGATTCGGCGGTATTAGGTATCTACAATGAGCAGTTCTTC
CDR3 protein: CSARDSAVLGIYNEQFF

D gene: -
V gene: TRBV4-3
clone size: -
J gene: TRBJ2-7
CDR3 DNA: TGCGCCAGCAGCCAAGTTCTTTCTAAGGACGCATCCTACGAGCAGTACTTC
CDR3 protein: CASSQVLSKDASYEQYF

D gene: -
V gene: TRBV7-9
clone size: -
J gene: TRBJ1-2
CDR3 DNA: TGTGCCAGCAGCCCCCTCCGACCGGACACTGGCTACACCTTC
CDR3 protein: CASSPLRPDTGYTF

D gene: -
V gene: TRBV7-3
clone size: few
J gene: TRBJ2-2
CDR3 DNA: TGTGCCAGCAGCCCAAAAGTACAGACGAACACCGGGGAGCTGTTTTTT
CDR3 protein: CASSPKVQTNTGELFF

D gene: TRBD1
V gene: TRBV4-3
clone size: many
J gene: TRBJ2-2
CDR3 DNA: TGCGCCAGCAGCCAAGCCCCGGGACAGGGCACGGAGGAGCTGTTTTTT
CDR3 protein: CASSQAPGQGTEELFF

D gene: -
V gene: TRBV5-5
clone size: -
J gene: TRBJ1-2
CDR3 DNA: TGTGCCAGCAGCCCGACGACAGACAACTATGGCTACACCTTC
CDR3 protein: CASSPTTDNYGYTF

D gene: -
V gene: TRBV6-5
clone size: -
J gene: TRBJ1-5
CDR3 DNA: TGTGCCAGCAGTTTGTCGAGGGTCGATCAGCCCCAGCATTTT
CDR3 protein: CASSLSRVDQPQHF

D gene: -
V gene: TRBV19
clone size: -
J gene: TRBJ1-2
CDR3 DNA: TGTGCCAGTAGTATAACCGGGTCCTACCGGGGCTACACCTTC
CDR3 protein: CASSITGSYRGYTF

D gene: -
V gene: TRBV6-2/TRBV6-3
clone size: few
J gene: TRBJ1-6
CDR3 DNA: TGTGCCAGCAGTTACTCGAGAGGTCCAGCACCCCTCCACTTT
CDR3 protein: CASSYSRGPAPLHF

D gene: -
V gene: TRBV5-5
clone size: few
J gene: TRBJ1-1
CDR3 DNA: TGTGCCAGCTCCTACGGAGGGATAGGGGGAACCACTGAAGCTTTCTTT
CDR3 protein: CASSYGGIGGTTEAFF